Listed below are T cell receptor beta chains from one sample, sequenced in a study of blood T cell repertoires in COVID-19. Method: immunoSEQ multiplex PCR; TCRdb's copy keeps in-frame clones and lacks some. The repertoire includes 430,000 or so clones, roughly 90% of them detected once, and approximately 1.5% sits in the top ten. The source material was PBMCs or T cells enriched from blood (not recorded which). All receptors come from a woman between 18 and 30 years old who had been exposed to COVID-19. Both conserved end residues are part of each CDR3. Fields, in order: V gene, D gene, clone size, J gene, CDR3 length, CDR3 DNA, CDR3 protein. A D gene is named only where the DNA matches it firmly. Clone size is stated in some rows and not others, as once, few, many or a class when expanded.

TRBV10-1	TRBD2	NA	TRBJ2-5	16	TGCGCCGCACCCGCCGGGACTAGCGGGAGGAGAGAGACCCAGTACTTC	CAAPAGTSGRRETQYF
TRBV5-5	NA	NA	TRBJ2-1	15	TGTGCCAGCAGTCTAGACAGGCAATCCTACAATGAGCAGTTCTTC	CASSLDRQSYNEQFF
TRBV18	TRBD1	NA	TRBJ1-1	18	TGTGCCAGCTCACAGACAATAACAGGGGGGATTAGGAACACTGAAGCTTTCTTT	CASSQTITGGIRNTEAFF
TRBV4-1	TRBD2	NA	TRBJ2-1	16	TGCGCCAGCAGCCAAGATGGACTAGCGGGGGTCAATGAGCAGTTCTTC	CASSQDGLAGVNEQFF
TRBV5-1	TRBD2	NA	TRBJ2-7	15	TGCGCCAGCAGCTTACCTCTAGCGGGAGACGGGGAGCAGTACTTC	CASSLPLAGDGEQYF
TRBV11-2	NA	NA	TRBJ1-2	14	TGTGCCAGCACCAAAGACACCTTTGGCTATGGCTACACCTTC	CASTKDTFGYGYTF
TRBV25-1	TRBD1	NA	TRBJ1-2	17	TGTGCCAGCAGTGACATGCGGGGACAGGGGGACCAAGAGAGCTACACCTTC	CASSDMRGQGDQESYTF
TRBV15	NA	once	TRBJ1-2	14	TGTGCCACCAGCAGGACGGACAGAGGATATGGCTACACCTTC	CATSRTDRGYGYTF
TRBV9	NA	NA	TRBJ1-6	15	TGTGCCAGCAGCGTAGCGGCCCGGGGGGGTTCACCCCTCCACTTT	CASSVAARGGSPLHF
TRBV28	NA	NA	TRBJ2-7	11	TGTGCCAGCAGGGTGTCCAGTGAGCAGTACTTC	CASRVSSEQYF
TRBV12-3/TRBV12-4	NA	NA	TRBJ1-6	13	TGTGCCAGCACCAGATACCGAAATTCACCCCTCCACTTT	CASTRYRNSPLHF
TRBV18	NA	NA	TRBJ1-1	14	TGTGCCAGCTCACCACAAGGACAGAACACTGAAGCTTTCTTT	CASSPQGQNTEAFF
TRBV11-3	TRBD1	NA	TRBJ2-3	16	TGTGCCAGCAGCCAAAGTTTCGGACAGGGAGGAGATACGCAGTATTTT	CASSQSFGQGGDTQYF
TRBV6-2/TRBV6-3	TRBD2	NA	TRBJ2-3	15	TGTGCCAGCAGTTTCGGGACTAGCCTCACAGATACGCAGTATTTT	CASSFGTSLTDTQYF
TRBV24-1	TRBD1	NA	TRBJ1-5	15	TGTGCCACCAGTGACCCCGGCAGGGGGAACCAGCCCCAGCATTTT	CATSDPGRGNQPQHF
TRBV7-2	TRBD1	few	TRBJ1-1	14	TGTGCCAGCAGCTTTCAGGGGGGGAACACTGAAGCTTTCTTT	CASSFQGGNTEAFF
TRBV6-5	TRBD2	NA	TRBJ2-5	16	TGTGCCAGCAGTTACCGTTATAGCGGGAGGGGAGAGACCCAGTACTTC	CASSYRYSGRGETQYF
TRBV3-1/TRBV3-2	NA	NA	TRBJ2-2	16	TGTGCCAGCAGCCTTAACCTGGACAGAAACACCGGGGAGCTGTTTTTT	CASSLNLDRNTGELFF
TRBV5-1	NA	NA	TRBJ1-6	13	TGCGCCAGCAGCTTTTATTCGGATTCACCCCTCCACTTT	CASSFYSDSPLHF
TRBV10-3	NA	NA	TRBJ1-4	14	TGTGCCATCAGCGAGGGAGCAACTAATGAAAAACTGTTTTTT	CAISEGATNEKLFF
TRBV7-9	NA	NA	TRBJ2-1	17	TGTGCCAGCAGCTTAGAGTGGACAGAAGGCTCCTACAATGAGCAGTTCTTC	CASSLEWTEGSYNEQFF
TRBV4-1	NA	NA	TRBJ2-7	16	TGCGCCAGCAGCCACGATAGGGGTTCTCAAGCCTACGAGCAGTACTTC	CASSHDRGSQAYEQYF
TRBV14	TRBD1	NA	TRBJ2-7	15	TGTGCCAGCAGCCAAGGGGGGACAGGGCTAATTAAGCAGTACTTC	CASSQGGTGLIKQYF
TRBV2	NA	NA	TRBJ2-7	13	TGTGCCAGCACACCCGGGTTAGCATACGAGCAGTACTTC	CASTPGLAYEQYF